The source of this TCR beta chain is a study of control samples from healthy donors and cancer patients. The V end lost 1 base, the J end lost 6 bases, and 7 bases lay between the germline ends. There are 13 residues in the CDR3. Sequenced by immunoSEQ multiplex PCR; TCRdb stores in-frame clones only, minus some. Here the sample spans 250,000 to 300,000 clones, over 70% being singletons. This TCR derives from a woman aged 55-69 years with lung cancer. The sequencing sample was made of PBMCs. The gene calls are TRBV12-3 or TRBV12-4 and TRBJ2-1; D is undetermined. The CDR3 region is CASSLVSFNEQFF. The CDR3, as DNA: TGTGCCAGCAGTTTAGTGTCTTTCAATGAGCAGTTCTTC.